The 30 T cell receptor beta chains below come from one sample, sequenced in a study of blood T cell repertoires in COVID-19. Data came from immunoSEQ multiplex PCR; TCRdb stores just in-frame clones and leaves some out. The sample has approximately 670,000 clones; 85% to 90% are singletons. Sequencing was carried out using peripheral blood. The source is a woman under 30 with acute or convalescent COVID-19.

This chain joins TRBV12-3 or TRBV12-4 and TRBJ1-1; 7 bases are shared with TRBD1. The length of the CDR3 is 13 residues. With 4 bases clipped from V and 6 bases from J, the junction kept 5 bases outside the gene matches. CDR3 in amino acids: CASSSQGVSEAFF. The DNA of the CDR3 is TGTGCCAGCAGTTCTCAGGGGGTCTCTGAAGCTTTCTTT.

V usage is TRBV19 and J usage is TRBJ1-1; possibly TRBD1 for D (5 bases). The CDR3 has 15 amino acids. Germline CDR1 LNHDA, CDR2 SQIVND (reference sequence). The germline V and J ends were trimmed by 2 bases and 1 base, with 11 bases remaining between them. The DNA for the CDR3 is TGTGCCAGTAGTATACTACAGGTCCCGAACACTGAAGCTTTCTTT. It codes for CASSILQVPNTEAFF.

CDR3 DNA: TGCGCCAGCAGCTACGGACAGGCGTACACTGAAGCTTTCTTT. This translates into CASSYGQAYTEAFF. The V and J genes are TRBV5-1 and TRBJ1-1, with 7 bases that match TRBD1. Per germline, CDR1 SGHRS and CDR2 YFSETQ. J lost 3 bases, V lost 3 bases, and 5 bases had no gene match. The CDR3 is 14 amino acids.

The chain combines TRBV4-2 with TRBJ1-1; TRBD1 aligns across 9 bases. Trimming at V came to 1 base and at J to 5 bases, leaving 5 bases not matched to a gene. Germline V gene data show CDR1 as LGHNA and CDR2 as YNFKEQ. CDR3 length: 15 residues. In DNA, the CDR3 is TGTGCCAGCAGCCAAGTCACAGGGGGCTATACTGAAGCTTTCTTT. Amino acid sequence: CASSQVTGGYTEAFF.

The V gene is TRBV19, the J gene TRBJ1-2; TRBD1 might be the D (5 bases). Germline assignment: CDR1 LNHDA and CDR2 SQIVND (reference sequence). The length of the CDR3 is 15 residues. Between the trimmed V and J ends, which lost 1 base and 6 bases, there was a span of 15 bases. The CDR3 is CASSIARQNFNGYTF. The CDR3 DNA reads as TGTGCCAGTAGTATAGCAAGACAGAATTTCAATGGCTACACCTTC.

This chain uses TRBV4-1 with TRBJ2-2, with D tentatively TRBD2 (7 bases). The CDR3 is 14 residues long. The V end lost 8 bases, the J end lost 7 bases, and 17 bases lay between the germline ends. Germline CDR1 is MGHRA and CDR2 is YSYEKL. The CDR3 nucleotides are TGCGCCAGCCGTCGGGGGGCGATCAACGGGGAGCTGTTTTTT. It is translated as CASRRGAINGELFF.

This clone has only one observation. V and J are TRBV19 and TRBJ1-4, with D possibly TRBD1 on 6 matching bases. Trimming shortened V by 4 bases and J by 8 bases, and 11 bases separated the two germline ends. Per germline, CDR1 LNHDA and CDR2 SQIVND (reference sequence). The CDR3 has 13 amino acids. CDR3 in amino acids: CASSTRGREKLFF. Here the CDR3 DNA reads TGTGCCAGTAGTACCAGGGGTAGAGAAAAACTGTTTTTT.

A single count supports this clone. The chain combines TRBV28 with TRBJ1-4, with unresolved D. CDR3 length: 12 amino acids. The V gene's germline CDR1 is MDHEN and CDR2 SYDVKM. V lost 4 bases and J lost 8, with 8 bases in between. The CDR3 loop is CASSYRGEKLFF. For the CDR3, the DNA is TGTGCCAGCAGTTACCGAGGGGAAAAACTGTTTTTT.

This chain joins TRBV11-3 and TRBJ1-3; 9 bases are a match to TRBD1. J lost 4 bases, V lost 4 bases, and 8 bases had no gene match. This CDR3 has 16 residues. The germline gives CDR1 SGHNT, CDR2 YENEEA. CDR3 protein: CASSSGQGLGGNTIYF. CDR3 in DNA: TGTGCCAGCAGCTCGGGACAGGGTCTTGGCGGAAACACCATATATTTT.

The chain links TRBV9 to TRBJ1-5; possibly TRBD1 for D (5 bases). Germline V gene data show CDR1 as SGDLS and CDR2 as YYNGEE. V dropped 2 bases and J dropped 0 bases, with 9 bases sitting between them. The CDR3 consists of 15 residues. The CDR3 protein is CASSVGGLSNQPQHF. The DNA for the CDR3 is TGTGCCAGCAGCGTTGGGGGACTTAGCAATCAGCCCCAGCATTTT. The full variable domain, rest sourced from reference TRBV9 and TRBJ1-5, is DSGVTQTPKHLITATGQRVTLRCSPRSGDLSVYWYQQSLDQGLQFLIQYYNGEERAKGNILERFSAQQFPDLHSELNLSSLELGDSALYFCASSVGGLSNQPQHFGDGTRLSIL.

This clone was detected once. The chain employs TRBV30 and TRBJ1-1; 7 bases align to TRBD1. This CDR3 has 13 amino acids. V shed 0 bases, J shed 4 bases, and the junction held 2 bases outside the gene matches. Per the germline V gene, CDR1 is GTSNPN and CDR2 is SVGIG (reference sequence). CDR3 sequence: CAWSVQGSTEAFF. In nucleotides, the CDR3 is TGTGCCTGGAGTGTACAGGGGAGCACTGAAGCTTTCTTT.

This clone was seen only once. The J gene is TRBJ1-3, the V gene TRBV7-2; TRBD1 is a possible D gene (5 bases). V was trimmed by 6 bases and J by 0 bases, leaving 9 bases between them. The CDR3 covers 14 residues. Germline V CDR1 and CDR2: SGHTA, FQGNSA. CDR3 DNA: TGTGCCAGCAGACTCCAGGGCTCTGGAAACACCATATATTTT. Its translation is CASRLQGSGNTIYF.

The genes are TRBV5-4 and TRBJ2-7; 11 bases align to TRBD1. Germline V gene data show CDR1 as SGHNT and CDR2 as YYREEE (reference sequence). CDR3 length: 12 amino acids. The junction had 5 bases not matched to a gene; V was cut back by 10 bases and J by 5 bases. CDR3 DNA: TGTGCCTGGGACAGGGGGACGGACGAGCAGTACTTC. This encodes CAWDRGTDEQYF.

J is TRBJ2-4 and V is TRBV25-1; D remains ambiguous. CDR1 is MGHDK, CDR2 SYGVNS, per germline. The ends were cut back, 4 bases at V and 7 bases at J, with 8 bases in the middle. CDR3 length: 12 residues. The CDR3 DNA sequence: TGTGCCAGCAGTGGAGTCCGGAACATTCAGTACTTC. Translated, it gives CASSGVRNIQYF.

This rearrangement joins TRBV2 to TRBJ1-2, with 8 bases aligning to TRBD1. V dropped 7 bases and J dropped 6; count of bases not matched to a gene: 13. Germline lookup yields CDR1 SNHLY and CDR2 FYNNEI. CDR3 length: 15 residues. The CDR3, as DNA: TGTGCCAGCAAGGCAGGGGGCGTATCTTTTGATGGCTACACCTTC. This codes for CASKAGGVSFDGYTF.

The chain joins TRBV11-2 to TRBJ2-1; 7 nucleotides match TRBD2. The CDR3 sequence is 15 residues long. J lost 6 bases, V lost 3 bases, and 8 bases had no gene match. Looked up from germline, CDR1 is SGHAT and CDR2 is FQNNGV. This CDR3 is CASSFTSGGGNEQFF. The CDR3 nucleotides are TGTGCCAGCAGCTTTACGTCGGGGGGAGGCAATGAGCAGTTCTTC. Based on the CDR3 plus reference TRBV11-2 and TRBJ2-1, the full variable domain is EAGVAQSPRYKIIEKRQSVAFWCNPISGHATLYWYQQILGQGPKLLIQFQNNGVVDDSQLPKDRFSAERLKGVDSTLKIQPAKLEDSAVYLCASSFTSGGGNEQFFGPGTRLTVL.

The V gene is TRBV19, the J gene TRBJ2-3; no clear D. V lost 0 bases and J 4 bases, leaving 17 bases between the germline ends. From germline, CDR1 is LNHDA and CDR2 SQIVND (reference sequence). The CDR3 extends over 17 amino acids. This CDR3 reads CASSIDVVPGLADTQYF. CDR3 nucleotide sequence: TGTGCCAGTAGTATAGATGTGGTCCCGGGTTTAGCAGATACGCAGTATTTT.

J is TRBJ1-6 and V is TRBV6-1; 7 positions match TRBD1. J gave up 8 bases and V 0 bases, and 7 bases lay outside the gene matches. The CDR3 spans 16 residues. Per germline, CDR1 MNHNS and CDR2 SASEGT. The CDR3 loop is CASSEAQRGLDSPLHF. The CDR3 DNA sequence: TGTGCCAGCAGTGAAGCGCAAAGGGGGCTAGATTCACCCCTCCACTTT.

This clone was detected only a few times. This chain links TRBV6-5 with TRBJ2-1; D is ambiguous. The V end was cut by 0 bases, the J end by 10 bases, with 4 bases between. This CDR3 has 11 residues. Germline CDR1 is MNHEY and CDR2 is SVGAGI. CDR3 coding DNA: TGTGCCAGCAGTTACTCGGCAGAGCAGTTCTTC. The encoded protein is CASSYSAEQFF.

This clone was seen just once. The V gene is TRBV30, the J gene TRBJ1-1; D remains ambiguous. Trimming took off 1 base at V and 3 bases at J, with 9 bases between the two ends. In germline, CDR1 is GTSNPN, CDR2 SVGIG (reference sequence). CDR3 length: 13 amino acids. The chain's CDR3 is CAWSGSRHTEAFF. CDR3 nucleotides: TGTGCCTGGAGTGGCTCTAGACACACTGAAGCTTTCTTT.

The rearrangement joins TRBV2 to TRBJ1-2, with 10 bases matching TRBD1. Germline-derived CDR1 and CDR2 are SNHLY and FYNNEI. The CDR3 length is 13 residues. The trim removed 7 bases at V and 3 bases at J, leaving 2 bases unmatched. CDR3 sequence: CASTGQGYYGYTF. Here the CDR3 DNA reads TGTGCCAGCACGGGACAGGGGTACTATGGCTACACCTTC.

The CDR3 protein is CASSQTYEQYF. The CDR3 bases are TGTGCCAGCAGCCAAACCTACGAGCAGTACTTC. V gene TRBV5-5 combines with J gene TRBJ2-7; D is unresolved. The CDR3 length is 11 residues. V gave up 4 bases and J gave up 2 bases, with 4 bases separating them. From germline, CDR1 is SGHKS and CDR2 YYEKEE (reference sequence).

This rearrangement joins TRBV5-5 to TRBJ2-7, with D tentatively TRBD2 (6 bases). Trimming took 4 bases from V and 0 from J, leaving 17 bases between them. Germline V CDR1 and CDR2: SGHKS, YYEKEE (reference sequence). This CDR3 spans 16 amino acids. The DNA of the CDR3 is TGTGCCAGCAGCCGGGGGTGGCAGGTGAGCTCCTACGAGCAGTACTTC. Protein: CASSRGWQVSSYEQYF.

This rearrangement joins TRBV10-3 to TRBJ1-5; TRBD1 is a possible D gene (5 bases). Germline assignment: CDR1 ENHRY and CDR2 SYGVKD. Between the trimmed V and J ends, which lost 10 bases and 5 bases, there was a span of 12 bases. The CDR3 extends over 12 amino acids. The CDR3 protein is CASGTGDQPQHF. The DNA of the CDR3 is TGTGCCAGCGGGACGGGGGATCAGCCCCAGCATTTT.

This chain's CDR3 is CASSLDSGLYYGYTF. The CDR3 DNA reads TGTGCCAGCAGCTTGGACTCGGGGTTATACTATGGCTACACCTTC. The chain joins TRBV5-4 to TRBJ1-2, with D uncertain. With 0 bases removed from V and 3 bases from J, the gap between germline ends came to 12 bases. The CDR3 sequence is 15 residues long. Germline V gene lookup returns CDR1 SGHNT and CDR2 YYREEE (reference sequence).

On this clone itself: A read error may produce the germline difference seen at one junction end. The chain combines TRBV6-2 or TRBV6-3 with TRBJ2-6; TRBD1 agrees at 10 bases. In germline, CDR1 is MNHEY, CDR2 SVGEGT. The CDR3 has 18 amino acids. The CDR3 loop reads CASSFPDRGPSGANVLTF. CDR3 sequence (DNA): TGTGCCAGTAGTTTTCCCGACAGGGGGCCCTCTGGGGCCAACGTCCTGACTTTC.

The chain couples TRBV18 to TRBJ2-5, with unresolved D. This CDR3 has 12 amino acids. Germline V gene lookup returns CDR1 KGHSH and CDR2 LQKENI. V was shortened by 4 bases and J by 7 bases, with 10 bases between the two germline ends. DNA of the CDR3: TGTGCCAGCTCACTTCCTCCCGGGACCCAGTACTTC. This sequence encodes CASSLPPGTQYF.

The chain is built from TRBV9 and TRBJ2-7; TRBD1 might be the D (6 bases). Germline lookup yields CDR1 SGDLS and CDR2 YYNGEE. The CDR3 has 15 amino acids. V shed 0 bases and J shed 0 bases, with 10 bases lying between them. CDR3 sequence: CASSVDQGGSYEQYF. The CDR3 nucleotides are TGTGCCAGCAGCGTAGATCAAGGGGGCTCCTACGAGCAGTACTTC.

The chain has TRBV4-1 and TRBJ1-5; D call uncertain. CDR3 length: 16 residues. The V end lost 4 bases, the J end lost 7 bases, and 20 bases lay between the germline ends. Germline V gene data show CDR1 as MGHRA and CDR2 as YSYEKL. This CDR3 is CASSPVQFPRVQPQHF. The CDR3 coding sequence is TGCGCCAGCAGCCCGGTACAGTTTCCCCGTGTCCAGCCCCAGCATTTT.

This chain's CDR3 is CAVGQGKGTGNTIYF. The CDR3 DNA reads as TGTGCCGTAGGACAGGGGAAGGGAACTGGAAACACCATATATTTT. The chain couples TRBV6-5 to TRBJ1-3; 9 bases agree with TRBD1. The CDR3 loop spans 15 amino acids. The V and J ends lost 11 bases and 2 bases, in that order; junction bases with no gene match: 10. Germline CDR1 MNHEY, CDR2 SVGAGI.